This T cell receptor beta chain appears in the sequencing data of a study of blood T cells in healthy people across ages. The authors ran a second PCR of roughly 6 to 12 cycles using a sample-barcoded 5' primer and a J-beta primer mix. Every cDNA molecule bore a tag from a template-switch adaptor containing 12 random nucleotides. One entry per CDR3 protein results from TCRdb running MiXCR on the 5' RACE reads. The sample has just under 550,000 distinct CDR3 sequences, nearly 25% seen once; the top ten hold just over 8.5%. The CDR3 has 13 residues. Trimming took off 2 bases at V and 4 bases at J, with 9 bases between the two ends. The germline V gene has CDR1 MNHEY and CDR2 SMNVEV (reference sequence). The data were also submitted as part of a second study, on T cells of mothers and their children.

The TCR was taken from a boy aged 5-17 years in good health. V is TRBV27 and J is TRBJ2-7; the D is unclear. Sequenced material: blood. CDR3 sequence reads: CASSLRGTYEQYF. The DNA for the CDR3 is TGTGCCAGCAGTTTAAGAGGAACTTACGAGCAGTACTTC.